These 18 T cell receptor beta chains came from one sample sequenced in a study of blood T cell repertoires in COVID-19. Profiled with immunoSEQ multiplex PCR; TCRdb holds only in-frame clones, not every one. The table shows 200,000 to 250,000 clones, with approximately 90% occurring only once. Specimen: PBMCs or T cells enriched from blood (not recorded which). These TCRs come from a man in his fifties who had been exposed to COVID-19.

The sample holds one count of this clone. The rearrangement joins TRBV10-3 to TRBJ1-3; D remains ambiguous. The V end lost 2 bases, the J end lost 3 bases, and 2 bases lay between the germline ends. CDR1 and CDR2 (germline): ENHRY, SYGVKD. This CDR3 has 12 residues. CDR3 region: CAISELGNTIYF. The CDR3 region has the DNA TGTGCCATCAGTGAGCTTGGAAACACCATATATTTT.

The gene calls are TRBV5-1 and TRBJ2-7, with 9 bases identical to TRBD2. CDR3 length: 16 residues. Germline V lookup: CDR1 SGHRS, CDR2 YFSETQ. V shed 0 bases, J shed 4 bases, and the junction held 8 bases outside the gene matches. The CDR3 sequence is CASSLGPAGGGYEQYV. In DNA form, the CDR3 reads TGCGCCAGCAGCTTGGGACCAGCGGGAGGAGGGTACGAGCAGTACGTC.

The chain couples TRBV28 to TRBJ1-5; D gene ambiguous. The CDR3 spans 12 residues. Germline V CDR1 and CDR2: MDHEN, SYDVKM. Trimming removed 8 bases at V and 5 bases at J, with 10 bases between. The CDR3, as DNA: TGTGCCAGCGATCTAGGAGATCAGCCCCAGCATTTT. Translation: CASDLGDQPQHF.

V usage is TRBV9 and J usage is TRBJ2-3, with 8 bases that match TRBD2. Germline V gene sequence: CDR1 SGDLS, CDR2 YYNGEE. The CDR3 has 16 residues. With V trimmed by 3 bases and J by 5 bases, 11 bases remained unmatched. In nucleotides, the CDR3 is TGTGCCAGCAGCGCACGTCTGCGGGGGGCACAAGATACGCAGTATTTT. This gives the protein CASSARLRGAQDTQYF.

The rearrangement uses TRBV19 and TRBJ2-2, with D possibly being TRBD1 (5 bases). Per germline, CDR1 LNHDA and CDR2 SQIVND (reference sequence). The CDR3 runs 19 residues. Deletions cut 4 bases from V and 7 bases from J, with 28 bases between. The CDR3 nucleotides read TGTGCCAGTAGTACCCTGGGGCGATCGGAGTGGGGTATGGGCGGGGAGCTGTTTTTT. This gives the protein CASSTLGRSEWGMGGELFF.

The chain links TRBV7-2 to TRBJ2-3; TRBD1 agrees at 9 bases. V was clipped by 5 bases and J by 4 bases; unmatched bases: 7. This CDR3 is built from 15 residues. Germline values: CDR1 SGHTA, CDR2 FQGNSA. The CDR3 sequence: CASSLGQGNADTQYF. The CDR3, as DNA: TGTGCCAGCAGCCTGGGACAGGGTAACGCAGATACGCAGTATTTT.

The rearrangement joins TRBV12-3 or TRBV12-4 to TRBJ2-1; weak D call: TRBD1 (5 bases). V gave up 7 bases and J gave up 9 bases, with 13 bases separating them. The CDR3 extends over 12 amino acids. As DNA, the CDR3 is TGTGCCAGCATGAAGTGGGGCGCTGAGCAGTTCTTC. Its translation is CASMKWGAEQFF.

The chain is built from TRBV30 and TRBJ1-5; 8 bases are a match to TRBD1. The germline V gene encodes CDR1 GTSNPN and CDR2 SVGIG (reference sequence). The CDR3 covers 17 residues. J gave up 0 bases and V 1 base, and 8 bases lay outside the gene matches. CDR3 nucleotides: TGTGCCTGGAGTGGAGGGACAGGAGAATATAGCAATCAGCCCCAGCATTTT. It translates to CAWSGGTGEYSNQPQHF.

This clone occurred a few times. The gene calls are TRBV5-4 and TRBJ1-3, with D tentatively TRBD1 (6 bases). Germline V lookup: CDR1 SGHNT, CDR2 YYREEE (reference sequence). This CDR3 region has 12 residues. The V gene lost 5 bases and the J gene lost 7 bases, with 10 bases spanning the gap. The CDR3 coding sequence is TGTGCCAGCAGTATGGACAGCAACACCATATATTTT. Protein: CASSMDSNTIYF.

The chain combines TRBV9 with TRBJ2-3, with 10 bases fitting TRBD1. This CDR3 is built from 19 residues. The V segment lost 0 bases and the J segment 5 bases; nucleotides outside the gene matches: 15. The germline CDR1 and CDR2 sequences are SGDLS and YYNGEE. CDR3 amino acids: CASSVVGGAGQGSKDTQYF. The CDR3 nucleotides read TGTGCCAGCAGCGTAGTTGGGGGCGCGGGACAGGGGTCGAAAGATACGCAGTATTTT.

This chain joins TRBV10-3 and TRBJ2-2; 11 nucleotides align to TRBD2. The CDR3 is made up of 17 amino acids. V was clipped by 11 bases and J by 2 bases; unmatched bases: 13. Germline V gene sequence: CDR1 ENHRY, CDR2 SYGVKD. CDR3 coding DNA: TGTGCCGCCCGCCCCACTAGCGGGGGCTTTAACACCGGGGAGCTGTTTTTT. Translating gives CAARPTSGGFNTGELFF.

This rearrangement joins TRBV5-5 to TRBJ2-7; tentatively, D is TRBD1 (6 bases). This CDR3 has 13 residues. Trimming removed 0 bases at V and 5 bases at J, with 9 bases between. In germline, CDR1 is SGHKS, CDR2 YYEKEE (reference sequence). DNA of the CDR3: TGTGCCAGCAGCTTGGACAGGGTCCACGAGCAGTACTTC. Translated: CASSLDRVHEQYF. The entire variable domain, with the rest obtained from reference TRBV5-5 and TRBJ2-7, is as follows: DAGVTQSPTHLIKTRGQQVTLRCSPISGHKSVSWYQQVLGQGPQFIFQYYEKEERGRGNFPDRFSARQFPNYSSELNVNALLLGDSALYLCASSLDRVHEQYFGPGTRLTVT.

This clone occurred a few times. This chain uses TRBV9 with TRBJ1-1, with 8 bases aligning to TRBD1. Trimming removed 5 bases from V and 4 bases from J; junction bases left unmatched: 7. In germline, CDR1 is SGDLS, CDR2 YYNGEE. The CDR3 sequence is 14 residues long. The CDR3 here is CASRSFTGGTEAFF. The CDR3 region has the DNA TGTGCCAGCAGATCATTCACAGGGGGCACTGAAGCTTTCTTT.

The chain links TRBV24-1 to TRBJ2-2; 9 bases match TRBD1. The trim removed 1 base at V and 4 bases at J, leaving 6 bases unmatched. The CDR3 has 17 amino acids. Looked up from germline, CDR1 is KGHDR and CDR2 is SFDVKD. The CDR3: CATSDFGGTGSTGELFF. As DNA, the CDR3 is TGTGCCACCAGTGATTTCGGTGGGACAGGGTCCACCGGGGAGCTGTTTTTT.

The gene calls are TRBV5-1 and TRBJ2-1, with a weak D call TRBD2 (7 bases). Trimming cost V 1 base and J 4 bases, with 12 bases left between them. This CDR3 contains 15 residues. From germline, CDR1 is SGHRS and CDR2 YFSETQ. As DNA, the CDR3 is TGCGCCAGCAGCTTGTGGGGGGGCGGTTACAATGAGCAGTTCTTC. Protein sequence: CASSLWGGGYNEQFF.

The CDR3 reads CASSGTVQPQHF. In DNA form, the CDR3 reads TGTGCCAGCAGTGGGACAGTTCAGCCCCAGCATTTT. The rearrangement links TRBV2 to TRBJ1-5; TRBD1 might be the D (6 bases). This CDR3 has 12 residues. Germline V gene lookup returns CDR1 SNHLY and CDR2 FYNNEI. Trimming left V 4 bases short and J 6 bases short, with 7 bases between. Full variable domain (rest looked up from reference TRBV2 and TRBJ1-5): EPEVTQTPSHQVTQMGQEVILRCVPISNHLYFYWYRQILGQKVEFLVSFYNNEISEKSEIFDDQFSVERPDGSNFTLKIRSTKLEDSAMYFCASSGTVQPQHFGDGTRLSIL.

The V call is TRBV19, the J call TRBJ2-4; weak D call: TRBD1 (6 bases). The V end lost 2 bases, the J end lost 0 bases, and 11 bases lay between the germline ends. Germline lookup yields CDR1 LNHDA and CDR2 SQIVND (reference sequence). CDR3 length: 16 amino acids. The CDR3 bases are TGTGCCAGTAGTATACAGGGACAACTAGCCAAAAACATTCAGTACTTC. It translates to CASSIQGQLAKNIQYF. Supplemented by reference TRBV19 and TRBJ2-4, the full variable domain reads DGGITQSPKYLFRKEGQNVTLSCEQNLNHDAMYWYRQDPGQGLRLIYYSQIVNDFQKGDIAEGYSVSREKKESFPLTVTSAQKNPTAFYLCASSIQGQLAKNIQYFGAGTRLSVL.

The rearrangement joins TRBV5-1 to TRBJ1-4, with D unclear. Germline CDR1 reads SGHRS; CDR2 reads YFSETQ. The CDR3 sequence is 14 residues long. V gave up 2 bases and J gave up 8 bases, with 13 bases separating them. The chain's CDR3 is CASSFSGSQEKLFF. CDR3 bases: TGCGCCAGCAGCTTCTCCGGGAGCCAAGAAAAACTGTTTTTT.